Shown below are 31 T cell receptor beta chains from a single sample sequenced in a study of OX40 agonist ivuxolimab in advanced cancers. Assay: immunoSEQ multiplex PCR; the TCRdb copy retains only in-frame clones and omits some. The repertoire holds 87,000 or so clones, 87% seen once, with about 1.6% in the top ten. The material sequenced was CD4+ or CD8+ T cells sorted from blood, taken in a trial of the OX40 agonist ivuxolimab. These TCRs come from an adult with an advanced solid tumor such as melanoma, head and neck, liver or kidney cancer.

The sample holds a few counts of this clone. The chain employs TRBV20-1 and TRBJ1-1; possible D gene TRBD1, 5 bases. The V end was cut by 3 bases, the J end by 8 bases, with 10 bases between. In germline, CDR1 is DFQATT, CDR2 SNEGSKA (reference sequence). CDR3 length: 11 amino acids. The DNA for the CDR3 is TGCAGTGCTAGTAGGACAATCGAAGCTTTCTTT. As protein: CSASRTIEAFF.

This chain uses TRBV5-3 with TRBJ2-5; no definite D call. TRBV5-3 is assigned to the ORF class and has an uncertain function. Trimming took off 6 bases at V and 1 base at J, with 10 bases between the two ends. This CDR3 contains 13 residues. The CDR3 region is CARNKRTQETQYF. The CDR3 nucleotides read TGTGCCAGAAATAAGCGCACCCAAGAGACCCAGTACTTC.

The gene calls are TRBV28 and TRBJ1-2; D uncertain. The germline gives CDR1 MDHEN, CDR2 SYDVKM. Trimming left V 3 bases short and J 0 bases short, with 8 bases between. This CDR3 is 14 amino acids long. CDR3 in DNA: TGTGCCAGCAGTTTTAGGCATCCTAACTATGGCTACACCTTC. Translated: CASSFRHPNYGYTF.

V gene TRBV7-2 combines with J gene TRBJ2-7, with 9 bases aligning to TRBD2. V shed 5 bases and J 4 bases; nucleotides not matched to a gene: 12. Germline-derived CDR1 and CDR2 are SGHTA and FQGNSA. The CDR3 covers 16 residues. The CDR3 reads CASSAAGRGGLYEQYF. Here the CDR3 DNA reads TGTGCCAGCAGCGCCGCTGGGCGGGGGGGCCTATACGAGCAGTACTTC. The entire variable domain, with the rest obtained from reference TRBV7-2 and TRBJ2-7, is as follows: GAGVSQSPSNKVTEKGKDVELRCDPISGHTALYWYRQSLGQGLEFLIYFQGNSAPDKSGLPSDRFSAERTGGSVSTLTIQRTQQEDSAVYLCASSAAGRGGLYEQYFGPGTRLTVT.

This chain links TRBV7-2 with TRBJ2-1; 9 bases map to TRBD2. The CDR3 has 15 residues. Germline V gives CDR1 SGHTA, CDR2 FQGNSA. V lost 8 bases and J lost 2; bases outside the gene matches: 7. CDR3 DNA sequence: TGTGCCAGCGCCCGTCAGCGGGAGGCCTACAATGAGCAGTTCTTC. It translates to CASARQREAYNEQFF.

This clone was picked up one time. The rearrangement uses TRBV6-5 and TRBJ1-3; D is unclear. Germline CDR1 and CDR2: MNHEY and SVGAGI. Deletions cut 7 bases from V and 4 bases from J, with 11 bases between. The CDR3 length is 13 residues. The CDR3 DNA reads TGTGCCAGCACCAACCCCGGGGGAAACACCATATATTTT. It specifies CASTNPGGNTIYF.

The rearrangement links TRBV27 to TRBJ1-2; 7 bases line up with TRBD1. The germline gives CDR1 MNHEY, CDR2 SMNVEV (reference sequence). The CDR3 extends over 14 amino acids. V shed 9 bases, J shed 0 bases, and the junction held 7 bases outside the gene matches. The CDR3 sequence: CARRQGPTNYGYTF. In nucleotides, the CDR3 is TGTGCCAGGCGACAGGGACCTACTAACTATGGCTACACCTTC.

The V and J genes are TRBV30 and TRBJ1-4; possibly TRBD1 for D (6 bases). Looked up from germline, CDR1 is GTSNPN and CDR2 is SVGIG (reference sequence). Trimming took 1 base from V and 5 from J, leaving 11 bases between them. The CDR3 sequence is 14 residues long. The CDR3 DNA reads as TGTGCCTGGAGTGAGCAGGACAGCAATGAAAAACTGTTTTTT. Protein: CAWSEQDSNEKLFF.

This clone has just a few counts. V is TRBV19 and J is TRBJ2-3, with D possibly TRBD2 on 5 matching bases. With 6 bases removed from V and 10 bases from J, the gap between germline ends came to 14 bases. CDR3 length: 12 amino acids. The germline V gene encodes CDR1 LNHDA and CDR2 SQIVND (reference sequence). This CDR3 reads CASSGLAGAQYF. DNA of the CDR3: TGTGCCAGTAGCGGACTGGCTGGGGCGCAGTATTTT.

The V gene is TRBV5-4, the J gene TRBJ2-3, with 12 positions matching TRBD1. The CDR3 is 14 amino acids. Unmatched junction bases numbered 2, after V lost 5 bases and J lost 4 bases. Germline CDR1 is SGHNT and CDR2 is YYREEE (reference sequence). This CDR3 is CASRGQGAADTQYF. The CDR3 DNA sequence: TGTGCCAGCAGGGGACAGGGGGCCGCAGATACGCAGTATTTT.

V gene TRBV2 combines with J gene TRBJ2-5, with unresolved D. There are 13 residues in the CDR3. Germline V lookup: CDR1 SNHLY, CDR2 FYNNEI. Trimming removed 6 bases at V and 1 base at J, with 9 bases between. CDR3 region: CASSARPQETQYF. DNA of the CDR3: TGTGCCAGCAGCGCCCGGCCCCAAGAGACCCAGTACTTC.

The chain combines TRBV6-6 with TRBJ1-1; unclear D gene. This CDR3 comprises 14 residues. V gave up 5 bases and J gave up 1 base, with 11 bases separating them. CDR1 is MNHNY, CDR2 SVGAGI, per germline (reference sequence). CDR3 nucleotides: TGTGCCAGCAGTCTCGAACGGCCGAACACTGAAGCTTTCTTT. As protein: CASSLERPNTEAFF.

The chain carries TRBV7-2 and TRBJ2-1, with 12 bases lining up with TRBD2. V shed 5 bases, J shed 7 bases, and the junction held 6 bases outside the gene matches. Per germline, CDR1 SGHTA and CDR2 FQGNSA. The CDR3 extends over 15 amino acids. The CDR3 DNA reads as TGTGCCAGCAGCCCGCAGACTAGCGGGAGAAATGAGCAGTTCTTC. It codes for CASSPQTSGRNEQFF.

J is TRBJ2-5 and V is TRBV27; tentative D call: TRBD1 (6 bases). V was cut by 5 bases and J by 7 bases, with 14 bases left in between. CDR1 MNHEY and CDR2 SMNVEV come from the germline V gene (reference sequence). CDR3 length: 13 residues. As DNA, the CDR3 is TGTGCCAGCAGTACCAGGACAGTGGGGACCCAGTACTTC. As protein: CASSTRTVGTQYF.

The rearrangement links TRBV30 to TRBJ2-3, with 10 nucleotides matching TRBD2. V dropped 5 bases and J dropped 3; count of bases not matched to a gene: 2. The CDR3 totals 13 residues. Germline CDR1 and CDR2: GTSNPN and SVGIG (reference sequence). The CDR3 sequence is CAWAGLATDTQYF. CDR3 DNA: TGTGCCTGGGCGGGACTAGCGACAGATACGCAGTATTTT.

V gene TRBV2 combines with J gene TRBJ2-1; the D gene could be TRBD1 or TRBD2 (6 bases each). Trimming removed 7 bases at V and 3 bases at J, with 22 bases between. From germline, CDR1 is SNHLY and CDR2 FYNNEI. The CDR3 loop spans 17 amino acids. In nucleotides, the CDR3 is TGTGCCAGCACCGAATTGGGGGGCCAGGGAGGCTACAATGAGCAGTTCTTC. Protein product: CASTELGGQGGYNEQFF.

The V gene is TRBV18, the J gene TRBJ2-1; D unclear. The CDR3 loop spans 13 amino acids. V was pared by 2 bases and J by 5 bases, with 7 bases between. Germline V lookup: CDR1 KGHSH, CDR2 LQKENI. The CDR3, as DNA: TGTGCCAGCTCACCAATAGGACACAATGAGCAGTTCTTC. It encodes CASSPIGHNEQFF.

This chain connects TRBV10-3 to TRBJ2-3, with 9 bases aligning to TRBD2. The V segment lost 3 bases and the J segment 4 bases; nucleotides outside the gene matches: 8. CDR1 ENHRY and CDR2 SYGVKD come from the germline V gene. CDR3 length equals 16 residues. As DNA, the CDR3 is TGTGCCATCAGTGATCCCGGGACTAGCTTAGCAGATACGCAGTATTTT. It yields the protein CAISDPGTSLADTQYF.

This rearrangement joins TRBV5-4 to TRBJ2-7; tentatively, D is TRBD2 (6 bases). The germline CDR1 and CDR2 sequences are SGHNT and YYREEE (reference sequence). The CDR3 consists of 15 residues. V was clipped by 3 bases and J by 6 bases, with 19 bases between them. CDR3 amino acids: CASSSPRGVSGEQYF. As DNA, the CDR3 is TGTGCCAGCAGCTCCCCCCGCGGGGTGAGTGGCGAGCAGTACTTC.

V usage is TRBV7-2 and J usage is TRBJ2-7; tentatively, D is TRBD2 (6 bases). The CDR3 is made up of 14 amino acids. Trimming removed 3 bases at V and 6 bases at J, with 15 bases between. Germline V CDR1 and CDR2: SGHTA, FQGNSA. CDR3 DNA: TGTGCCAGCAGCTTTAGCGGCCAGACGGGCGAGCAGTACTTC. Protein sequence: CASSFSGQTGEQYF.

This sequence joins TRBV7-6 and TRBJ2-3, with D possibly TRBD2 on 5 matching bases. The V and J ends lost 0 bases and 1 base respectively, with 11 bases between them. The CDR3 contains 16 residues. Germline CDR1 is SGHVS and CDR2 is FNYEAQ. The CDR3 region is CASSLAPGIRTDTQYF. The CDR3 DNA is TGTGCCAGCAGCTTAGCGCCGGGGATCCGCACAGATACGCAGTATTTT.

The rearrangement joins TRBV6-5 to TRBJ1-2, with TRBD1 as a possible D gene (6 bases). V was clipped by 0 bases and J by 8 bases, with 13 bases between them. This CDR3 contains 14 residues. Per the germline V gene, CDR1 is MNHEY and CDR2 is SVGAGI. The CDR3 region is CASSYSRGVGGYTF. Here the CDR3 DNA reads TGTGCCAGCAGTTACTCGAGGGGGGTGGGAGGCTACACCTTC.

V gene TRBV6-5 combines with J gene TRBJ1-1; possibly TRBD1 for D (6 bases). Between the trimmed V and J ends, which lost 7 bases and 5 bases, there was a span of 17 bases. Germline V gene data show CDR1 as MNHEY and CDR2 as SVGAGI. This CDR3 has 14 residues. This chain's CDR3 is CASTSSVTGTEAFF. DNA of the CDR3: TGTGCCAGCACCTCGTCCGTTACAGGGACTGAAGCTTTCTTT.

The rearrangement uses TRBV4-3 and TRBJ1-2, with D possibly TRBD1 on 5 matching bases. Germline CDR1 reads LGHNA; CDR2 reads YSLEER. The germline V and J ends were trimmed by 1 base and 8 bases, with 17 bases remaining between them. The CDR3 length is 15 residues. In DNA form, the CDR3 reads TGCGCCAGCAGCCAAGTCCCGTCGGGGGTAGGGGGCTACACCTTC. Amino acids: CASSQVPSGVGGYTF.

Notes on this clone: This CDR3 is also generated by other DNA sequences in the sample. The chain recombines TRBV19 with TRBJ1-5; D unresolved. The germline CDR1 and CDR2 sequences are LNHDA and SQIVND (reference sequence). The CDR3 totals 12 residues. Trimming stripped 3 bases from V and 4 bases from J, with 4 bases between. CDR3 protein: CASSISNQPQHF. The CDR3 DNA reads as TGTGCCAGTAGTATTAGTAATCAGCCCCAGCATTTT.

The CDR3 region has the DNA TGTGCCAGCAGCTCACTAGCGGGGGGAGAGGGAGATACGCAGTATTTT. It yields the protein CASSSLAGGEGDTQYF. The V gene is TRBV5-4, the J gene TRBJ2-3, with TRBD2 matching over 12 bases. With 3 bases clipped from V and 5 bases from J, the junction kept 7 bases outside the gene matches. Germline assignment: CDR1 SGHNT and CDR2 YYREEE (reference sequence). CDR3 length: 16 amino acids.

The chain employs TRBV19 and TRBJ2-1; TRBD1 matches 9 bases. Germline lookup yields CDR1 LNHDA and CDR2 SQIVND (reference sequence). J gave up 5 bases and V 0 bases, and 5 bases lay outside the gene matches. The CDR3 runs to 16 residues. This chain's CDR3 is CASSIDGTGRNNEQFF. The CDR3 nucleotides are TGTGCCAGTAGTATAGATGGGACAGGGAGGAACAATGAGCAGTTCTTC.

The chain links TRBV29-1 to TRBJ1-5, with D possibly matching TRBD1 (5 bases). The germline V and J ends were trimmed by 5 bases and 4 bases, with 18 bases remaining between them. The CDR3 extends over 15 amino acids. The germline gives CDR1 SQVTM, CDR2 ANQGSEA. In nucleotides, the CDR3 is TGCAGCGTTATGATATCTGGGGCATTAAATCAGCCCCAGCATTTT. It yields the protein CSVMISGALNQPQHF.

The chain links TRBV28 to TRBJ1-5; 9 bases are a match to TRBD1. Germline V CDR1 and CDR2: MDHEN, SYDVKM. V dropped 2 bases and J dropped 8; count of bases not matched to a gene: 7. The CDR3 loop spans 15 amino acids. The CDR3 sequence: CASSLGGQGFEPQHF. Written as DNA, the CDR3 is TGTGCCAGCAGTTTAGGGGGACAGGGATTTGAGCCCCAGCATTTT.

V and J are TRBV2 and TRBJ2-1; possibly TRBD2 for D (6 bases). CDR1 and CDR2 from the germline V gene are SNHLY and FYNNEI. V gave up 9 bases and J gave up 7 bases, with 16 bases separating them. The length of the CDR3 is 13 residues. In DNA, the CDR3 is TGTGCCAGGAGGGAGGCTCCTAGGAATGAGCAGTTCTTC. This gives the protein CARREAPRNEQFF.

The chain combines TRBV19 with TRBJ2-1, with 15 bases matching TRBD2. Germline assignment: CDR1 LNHDA and CDR2 SQIVND (reference sequence). Germline trimming cut 0 bases from V and 0 bases from J; bases unmatched to any gene: 6. The CDR3 runs 20 residues. As DNA, the CDR3 is TGTGCCAGTAGTATAGACCTGGGACTAGCGGGGGGCTTCTCCTACAATGAGCAGTTCTTC. As protein: CASSIDLGLAGGFSYNEQFF. Drawing the rest from reference TRBV19 and TRBJ2-1, the complete variable domain is DGGITQSPKYLFRKEGQNVTLSCEQNLNHDAMYWYRQDPGQGLRLIYYSQIVNDFQKGDIAEGYSVSREKKESFPLTVTSAQKNPTAFYLCASSIDLGLAGGFSYNEQFFGPGTRLTVL.